Below, 17 T cell receptor beta chains from the same sample are listed, as sequenced in a study of shared T cell receptors in the human thymus. Measured with immunoSEQ multiplex PCR; TCRdb has only the in-frame clones, and not every one. The profile shows some 640,000 clones, more than 70% of them singletons. The same specimen was also included in a second study, on human thymus T cells.

The sample comprised thymocytes. All receptors derive from a boy in the first two years of life with a congenital heart defect.

The chain has TRBV28 and TRBJ2-2, with 11 bases identical to TRBD1. Germline V lookup: CDR1 MDHEN, CDR2 SYDVKM. The V and J ends lost 5 bases and 5 bases, in that order; junction bases with no gene match: 16. This CDR3 comprises 19 residues. CDR3 region: CASSLGWLTGQGATGELFF. The CDR3 coding sequence is TGTGCCAGCAGTCTAGGCTGGCTAACCGGACAGGGGGCTACCGGGGAGCTGTTTTTT. Together with reference TRBV28 and TRBJ2-2, the CDR3 gives the full variable domain: DVKVTQSSRYLVKRTGEKVFLECVQDMDHENMFWYRQDPGLGLRLIYFSYDVKMKEKGDIPEGYSVSREKKERFSLILESASTNQTSMYLCASSLGWLTGQGATGELFFGEGSRLTVL.

This sequence joins TRBV14 and TRBJ1-2, with 7 bases aligning to TRBD1. Unmatched junction bases numbered 7, after V lost 0 bases and J lost 3 bases. CDR1 and CDR2 from the germline V gene are SGHDN and FVKESK. This CDR3 is 16 amino acids long. The CDR3: CASSQDRQGGYYGYTF. As DNA, the CDR3 is TGTGCCAGCAGCCAAGACCGGCAGGGGGGTTACTATGGCTACACCTTC.

The genes are TRBV27 and TRBJ2-7, with 9 nucleotides matching TRBD1. Losses at the gene ends were 0 bases for V and 3 bases for J; bases not matched to a gene: 9. Germline values: CDR1 MNHEY, CDR2 SMNVEV (reference sequence). The CDR3 covers 17 residues. The CDR3 spells CASSLSSSDRGLYEQYF. The CDR3 DNA reads TGTGCCAGCAGTTTATCATCGTCGGACAGGGGCCTCTACGAGCAGTACTTC.

The chain couples TRBV7-9 to TRBJ2-5, with 14 positions matching TRBD2. The germline gives CDR1 SEHNR, CDR2 FQNEAQ (reference sequence). V trimming: 3 bases; J trimming: 8 bases; junction bases outside the gene matches: 11. This CDR3 is 17 amino acids long. In DNA, the CDR3 is TGTGCCAGCAGCTTCAGACTAGCGGGGGGGCCGGTGAAAACCCAGTACTTC. This codes for CASSFRLAGGPVKTQYF.

The chain uses TRBV5-5 and TRBJ1-2; the match to TRBD1 covers 8 bases. Looked up from germline, CDR1 is SGHKS and CDR2 is YYEKEE (reference sequence). The V gene end was trimmed by 5 bases and the J gene end by 3 bases; junction bases not matched to a gene: 3. This CDR3 has 13 amino acids. The CDR3 DNA is TGTGCCAGCAGATCAGGGGGCGACTATGGCTACACCTTC. It yields the protein CASRSGGDYGYTF.

V gene TRBV28 combines with J gene TRBJ1-5; TRBD1 matches at 7 bases. The CDR3 has 20 amino acids. Germline V gene lookup returns CDR1 MDHEN and CDR2 SYDVKM. V shed 5 bases, J shed 0 bases, and the junction held 19 bases outside the gene matches. CDR3 coding DNA: TGTGCCAGCAGTAGAGAGCAAGGGACAGTACCAATCGATAGCAATCAGCCCCAGCATTTT. Protein product: CASSREQGTVPIDSNQPQHF.

This chain uses TRBV29-1 with TRBJ1-5; 9 bases match TRBD1. CDR1 is SQVTM and CDR2 is ANQGSEA in the germline V gene. CDR3 length: 13 amino acids. Trimming removed 6 bases from V and 5 bases from J; junction bases left unmatched: 5. CDR3 region: CSVRQGDDQPQHF. The CDR3 DNA reads as TGCAGCGTGAGACAGGGGGATGATCAGCCCCAGCATTTT.

V usage is TRBV4-1 and J usage is TRBJ2-1, with 13 bases matching TRBD2. This CDR3 spans 17 amino acids. Germline trimming cut 0 bases from V and 9 bases from J; bases unmatched to any gene: 8. The germline V gene has CDR1 MGHRA and CDR2 YSYEKL. CDR3 coding DNA: TGCGCCAGCAGCCAAGATCTGGCGGGACTAGCGGGAATTGAGCAGTTCTTC. Encoded protein: CASSQDLAGLAGIEQFF.

The chain is built from TRBV5-1 and TRBJ2-7; 11 nucleotides agree with TRBD1. The CDR3 consists of 14 residues. Germline V lookup: CDR1 SGHRS, CDR2 YFSETQ. V dropped 4 bases and J dropped 2; count of bases not matched to a gene: 2. In DNA, the CDR3 is TGCGCCAGCAGCCAGGGACAGGGGGCCTACGAGCAGTACTTC. Its translation: CASSQGQGAYEQYF.

V and J are TRBV10-3 and TRBJ2-7; the match to TRBD2 covers 8 bases. Germline-derived CDR1 and CDR2 are ENHRY and SYGVKD. The trim removed 0 bases at V and 5 bases at J, leaving 18 bases unmatched. This CDR3 has 19 amino acids. The CDR3 sequence is CAISESTGGVRRSGNEQYF. CDR3 coding DNA: TGTGCCATCAGTGAGTCGACGGGGGGGGTACGGAGATCGGGGAACGAGCAGTACTTC.

The chain couples TRBV5-1 to TRBJ2-1; TRBD2 matches 10 bases. Trimming at V came to 1 base and at J to 9 bases, leaving 13 bases not matched to a gene. The germline V gene has CDR1 SGHRS and CDR2 YFSETQ. The CDR3 is 17 residues long. The CDR3 nucleotides are TGCGCCAGCAGCTTGAGGTCCAAAGCGGGGGGGCCGAGTGAGCAGTTCTTC. This codes for CASSLRSKAGGPSEQFF.

The J gene is TRBJ2-1, the V gene TRBV7-9, with TRBD1 identical over 8 bases. This CDR3 has 16 amino acids. The V gene end was trimmed by 1 base and the J gene end by 2 bases; junction bases not matched to a gene: 4. CDR1 is SEHNR and CDR2 is FQNEAQ in the germline V gene (reference sequence). The CDR3, as DNA: TGTGCCAGCAGCTTAGGACAGGGGATTACCTACAATGAGCAGTTCTTC. As protein: CASSLGQGITYNEQFF.

The chain is built from TRBV25-1 and TRBJ2-3; 10 bases are a match to TRBD2. Trimming took 4 bases from V and 5 from J; bases not matched to a gene: 9. The germline V gene has CDR1 MGHDK and CDR2 SYGVNS. The CDR3 runs to 16 residues. Here the CDR3 DNA reads TGTGCCAGCAGTGCCCTAGCGGGAGAGTTAGGAGATACGCAGTATTTT. Protein sequence: CASSALAGELGDTQYF. Combining the CDR3 with reference TRBV25-1 and TRBJ2-3 gives the whole variable domain EADIYQTPRYLVIGTGKKITLECSQTMGHDKMYWYQQDPGMELHLIHYSYGVNSTEKGDLSSESTVSRIRTEHFPLTLESARPSHTSQYLCASSALAGELGDTQYFGPGTRLTVL.

The V call is TRBV6-5, the J call TRBJ2-1, with 10 bases matching TRBD2. The CDR3 has 15 amino acids. V was pared by 6 bases and J by 5 bases, with 7 bases of the junction left unmatched. Germline lookup yields CDR1 MNHEY and CDR2 SVGAGI. CDR3 amino acids: CASRPAGGPHNEQFF. CDR3 in DNA: TGTGCCAGCAGACCAGCGGGAGGGCCACACAATGAGCAGTTCTTC.

This rearrangement joins TRBV2 to TRBJ2-7, with D possibly TRBD1 on 6 matching bases. The V gene's germline CDR1 is SNHLY and CDR2 FYNNEI. Trimming left V 6 bases short and J 0 bases short, with 12 bases between. This CDR3 is 14 amino acids long. CDR3 nucleotide sequence: TGTGCCAGCAGGTTAGGGACATACTCCTACGAGCAGTACTTC. Translated: CASRLGTYSYEQYF.

The chain combines TRBV7-8 with TRBJ2-5; D is ambiguous. Germline V gene lookup returns CDR1 SGHVS and CDR2 FQNEAQ. The CDR3 sequence is 13 residues long. With 2 bases removed from V and 2 bases from J, the gap between germline ends came to 6 bases. CDR3 sequence reads: CASSLLSQETQYF. In DNA form, the CDR3 reads TGTGCCAGCAGCTTATTATCTCAAGAGACCCAGTACTTC.

V usage is TRBV28 and J usage is TRBJ1-2; 7 nucleotides match TRBD1. CDR3 length: 16 residues. The V and J ends lost 7 bases and 2 bases, in that order; junction bases with no gene match: 13. Germline CDR1 is MDHEN and CDR2 is SYDVKM. In DNA, the CDR3 is TGTGCCAGCACGGGCGCGGCCCCACAGGGGAACTATGGCTACACCTTC. Protein sequence: CASTGAAPQGNYGYTF.